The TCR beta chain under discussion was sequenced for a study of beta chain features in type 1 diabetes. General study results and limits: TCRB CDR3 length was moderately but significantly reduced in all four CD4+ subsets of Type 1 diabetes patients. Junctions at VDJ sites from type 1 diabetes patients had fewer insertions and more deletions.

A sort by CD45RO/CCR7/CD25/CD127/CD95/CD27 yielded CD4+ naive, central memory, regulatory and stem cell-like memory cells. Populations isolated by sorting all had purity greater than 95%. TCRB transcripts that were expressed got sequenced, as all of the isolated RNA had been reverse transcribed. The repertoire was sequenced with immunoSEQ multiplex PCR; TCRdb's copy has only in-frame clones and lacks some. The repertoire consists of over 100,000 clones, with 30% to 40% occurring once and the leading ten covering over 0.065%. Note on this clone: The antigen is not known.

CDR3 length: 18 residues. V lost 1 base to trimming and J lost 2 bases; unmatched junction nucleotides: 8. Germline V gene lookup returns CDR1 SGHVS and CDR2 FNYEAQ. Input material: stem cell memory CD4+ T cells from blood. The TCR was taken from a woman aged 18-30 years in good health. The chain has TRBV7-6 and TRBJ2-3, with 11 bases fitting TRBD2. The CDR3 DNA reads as TGTGCCAGCAGCTTAGGGGCGGCTAGCGGGAGGCCCACAGATACGCAGTATTTT. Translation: CASSLGAASGRPTDTQYF.